This T cell receptor beta chain is from a study of blood T cell repertoires in COVID-19 (dated by TCRdb to 2019 to 2021). Concerning the study at large: Samples from collaborators originated in the United States, Italy and Spain and spanned both the acute and convalescent phases of COVID-19. A de-identified subject ID, COVID-19 status, age in years and sex were almost always included in the sample metadata. The prospective study material was composed of cDNA or gDNA derived from T cells, B-cell-depleted T cells, or PBMCs. Where available, HLA class I and class II types were obtained from metadata supplied by the sample provider rather than from assay-based typing. A freely available public database, intended as a resource for researchers studying the immune response to SARS-CoV-2, is where the repertoires were released. Deeply sampled blood TCRbeta repertoires from subjects exposed to, actively infected with, or recovered from COVID-19 were included in the dataset. The samples were drawn from the first 160 participants of the ongoing ImmuneRACE study and from about 1,200 subjects provided by 6 global collaborators. What the authors observed across the whole study: The quantity of clinical and demographic metadata differed by source and by participant and was supplied without curation.

Counted from cysteine to phenylalanine, this CDR3 has 13 amino acids. The sequence is cut down to CDR3 DNA, 39 bases in frame from base 1. Per the germline V gene (reference sequence), LNHDA is the CDR1 and SQIVND is the CDR2. V and J lose 7 bases and 4 bases, and a span of 10 bases separates them. In the prospective study, participants were roughly 18 to 100 years old, resided in fewer than 25 geographic areas of the United States, and were enrolled through a virtual design. To assign participants to cohorts, the prospective study relied on clinical history that participants themselves reported in a screening survey and a study questionnaire. Recovered participants in ImmuneRACE Cohort 3 were defined as having two consecutive negative NP/OP PCR tests, clearance from a healthcare professional, or resolution of symptoms. Each participant in the prospective study had whole blood, serum and a nasopharyngeal or oropharyngeal swab collected by mobile phlebotomists. Over an approximately 2-month period, participants in the prospective study had the option of providing additional blood draws and questionnaires. Prospective study blood samples were shipped either frozen or at room temperature before DNA extraction.

Notes on this clone: The specificity of this receptor is unknown. There are no base qualities to consult, and no much larger clone falls within one base.

TCRbeta CDR3 regions were amplified from genomic DNA by means of the immunoSEQ Assay, a bias-controlled multiplex PCR. The paper's processing steps were these. The number of nucleated cells in each sample was estimated from the amplification of reference gene primers within the assay. Sequence reads were collapsed and filtered to measure the absolute abundance of every unique TCRbeta CDR3 rearrangement. For each sample, productive Simpson clonality was calculated as the square root of Simpson's diversity index across productive rearrangements. The immuneACCESS repertoire file appears here via TCRdb, limited to in-frame rearrangements. These files lack a portion of the clones; in checked studies, under half of the deficit traces to unresolved V genes, and the cause of the others is not known. V, J and clone size derive from that table, while D and trimming were established from the DNA sequence. The sample table contains a few hundred thousand clones; only one count was recorded for roughly 87% of them. The leading ten clones occupy 2.5% to 3.5% of the sample.

Source material: PBMCs or T cells enriched from blood (not recorded which). Recombination connected TRBV19 to TRBJ2-2; TRBD1 might be the D gene, on 6 matching bases. This receptor was obtained from a woman in her twenties or thirties who had recovered from COVID-19. DNA sequence: TGTGCCAGTAACCCACAGGGCACCGGGGAGCTGTTTTTT. This sequence encodes CASNPQGTGELFF.